This T cell receptor (beta chain) was recovered during a study of CD4 T cells in relation to SARS-CoV-2 and coronaviruses. Overall study results and limits: Pre-pandemic and post-infection samples never came from the same donor.

Unexposed donor CD4+ T cells date from about 2010-2019, before the COVID-19 pandemic. On this clone itself: What it binds is not known.

Produced via immunoSEQ multiplex PCR; TCRdb's table is partial and in-frame only. The sample yields 60,000 or so clones, 94% seen once. This CDR3 has 13 residues. V shed 0 bases and J shed 5 bases, with 5 bases lying between them. Germline CDR1 reads KGHDR; CDR2 reads SFDVKD. This clonotype originated in a human donor in good health. This chain links TRBV24-1 with TRBJ2-3; D gene ambiguous. Sequencing was carried out using naive CD4+ T cells from PBMCs. The subset denotes: naive CD4+ T cells isolated by negative enrichment. The CDR3 DNA sequence: TGTGCCACCAGTGATTTGCCGGGAGATACGCAGTATTTT. This codes for CATSDLPGDTQYF.